These T cell receptor beta chains were read from a single sample in a study of shared clonotypes between healthy human individuals. Profiling relied on immunoSEQ multiplex PCR, and the TCRdb table lists in-frame clones only, not all of them. The sample lists roughly 570,000 clones, about 98% occurring once. The sequencing input was naive CD8+ T cells sorted from blood. These TCRs come from a man aged 30 to 39 in good health. The CDR3 runs from the conserved cysteine through the conserved F or W. D genes are given only for firm matches. Not every row has a clone size; where given, it reads once, few, many or a size class.

abundance,d_gene,v_gene,j_gene,CDR3nt,CDR3aa
once,NA,TRBV27,TRBJ2-2,TGTGCCAGCAGACTATACACCGGGGAGCTGTTTTTT,CASRLYTGELFF
NA,TRBD2,TRBV9,TRBJ2-3,TGTGCCAGCAGCTCCCGCCTAGCGGGAGGCCTAGATACGCAGTATTTT,CASSSRLAGGLDTQYF
NA,NA,TRBV29-1,TRBJ1-2,TGCAGCGTCGAGGGACCCGCAGGTGGCTACACCTTC,CSVEGPAGGYTF
NA,NA,TRBV7-9,TRBJ2-7,TGTGCCAGCAGCCTAAACTACGAGCAGTACTTC,CASSLNYEQYF
NA,NA,TRBV28,TRBJ1-4,TGTGCCAGCAGTCCCGGGGGAAGAGCTAATGAAAAACTGTTTTTT,CASSPGGRANEKLFF
NA,NA,TRBV7-9,TRBJ2-7,TGTGCCAGCAGCAGAGGACAGCTCCAGCAGTACTTC,CASSRGQLQQYF
NA,TRBD2,TRBV16,TRBJ2-1,TGTGCCAGCAGCCCAGTAGCGGGAGGGCGCGAGCAGTTCTTC,CASSPVAGGREQFF
NA,TRBD1,TRBV28,TRBJ2-7,TGTGCCAGCAGTTCTCTACAGGGGGTGACCTACGAGCAGTACTTC,CASSSLQGVTYEQYF
NA,NA,TRBV9,TRBJ2-7,TGTGCCAGCAGCGTAGGGGACGCCTCCTACGAGCAGTACTTC,CASSVGDASYEQYF
NA,NA,TRBV7-2,TRBJ2-2,TGTGCCAGCAGCTCCCCAGTGTGGGGAAGAACCGGGGAGCTGTTTTTT,CASSSPVWGRTGELFF
NA,TRBD2,TRBV4-1,TRBJ2-5,TGCGCCAGCAGCCAAGATTCCCTAGCGGGAGAGACCCAGTACTTC,CASSQDSLAGETQYF
NA,NA,TRBV29-1,TRBJ2-1,TGCAGCGCCCGAGGGACATCGGGAGGACGTGAGCAGTTCTTC,CSARGTSGGREQFF
NA,NA,TRBV5-4,TRBJ2-1,TGTGCCAGCAGCTTGGGTGCTAGCTCCTACAATGAGCAGTTCTTC,CASSLGASSYNEQFF
NA,NA,TRBV5-1,TRBJ1-1,TGCGCCAGCAGCAAAGGGACGACAGTAGGGTCTGAAGCTTTCTTT,CASSKGTTVGSEAFF
NA,NA,TRBV7-9,TRBJ2-7,TGTGCCAGCAGCTCTACAGGGAGCGAGCAGTACTTC,CASSSTGSEQYF
NA,NA,TRBV29-1,TRBJ2-2,TGCAGCGTTGAACGACCTGCGAACACCGGGGAGCTGTTTTTT,CSVERPANTGELFF
NA,TRBD1,TRBV7-6,TRBJ2-7,TGTGCCAGCAGCTTTGGGGCCTACCCGGGACAGGGGGACGAGCAGTACTTC,CASSFGAYPGQGDEQYF
NA,TRBD2,TRBV7-2,TRBJ2-5,TGTGCCAGCAGCTTACCGTGGACTAGCGAAGAGACCCAGTACTTC,CASSLPWTSEETQYF
NA,TRBD2,TRBV11-2,TRBJ2-5,TGTGCCAGCAGCTTATCGGGACTACGTGGCCAGTACTTC,CASSLSGLRGQYF
NA,TRBD1,TRBV9,TRBJ1-1,TGTGCCAGCAGCCCGCAGGGGGGCCGGAACACTGAAGCTTTCTTT,CASSPQGGRNTEAFF
NA,TRBD1,TRBV9,TRBJ2-7,TGTGCCAGCAGCGCCGGCCCCTTCCGGGACAGGGGAGACGAGCAGTACTTC,CASSAGPFRDRGDEQYF
NA,TRBD2,TRBV10-2,TRBJ2-7,TGCGCCAGCAGGGATGGTAGCGGGAGCGTCGAGCAGTACTTC,CASRDGSGSVEQYF
NA,TRBD1,TRBV29-1,TRBJ2-3,TGCAGCGTTATGACAGGGAGTAGCACAGATACGCAGTATTTT,CSVMTGSSTDTQYF
NA,NA,TRBV7-9,TRBJ1-2,TGTGCCAGCAGCAGGGCCTTAGCTAACTATGGCTACACCTTC,CASSRALANYGYTF
NA,NA,TRBV10-3,TRBJ1-1,TGTGCCATCAGGGGTCTAGTCGGGACTGAAGCTTTCTTT,CAIRGLVGTEAFF
NA,TRBD2,TRBV5-1,TRBJ2-3,TGCGCCAGCAGCTTTGGGCAGGTCTGGGAGGCTAGCGGGCTGAGCACAGATACGCAGTATTTT,CASSFGQVWEASGLSTDTQYF
NA,NA,TRBV28,TRBJ1-4,TGTGCCAGCAGTTTACCCCCCATGGGGGGGGGAAGTGAAAAACTGTTTTTT,CASSLPPMGGGSEKLFF
once,NA,TRBV4-1,TRBJ2-3,TGCGCCAGCAGCCTCAACCCGGGATCCGCCTCCACAGATACGCAGTATTTT,CASSLNPGSASTDTQYF